A single sample is the source of the 25 T cell receptor beta chains below, sequenced in a study of CD8 T cells in ankylosing spondylitis. The study's findings and limits: What seemed typical of ankylosing spondylitis blood was a TCR beta motif built from about 8 highly homologous variants.

TCRdb re-derived calls from the 5' RACE reads in MiXCR, one entry per CDR3 protein. This sample has about 130,000 distinct CDR3 sequences, with 17% found just once. For these TCRs, the target antigens are not known. Sequencing was performed on blood, either unsorted or a sorted T cell fraction (not recorded which). All receptors come from a male donor with ankylosing spondylitis.

The V gene is TRBV7-9, the J gene TRBJ2-7; TRBD1 is a possible D gene (6 bases). Germline assignment: CDR1 SEHNR and CDR2 FQNEAQ (reference sequence). The CDR3 has 15 amino acids. The V and J ends lost 1 base and 0 bases respectively, with 10 bases between them. The chain's CDR3 is CASSLGRTDSYEQYF. DNA of the CDR3: TGTGCCAGCAGCTTAGGACGGACAGACTCCTACGAGCAGTACTTC.

There are a few counts of this clonotype. CDR3 sequence reads: CATSVTGSGELFF. DNA of the CDR3: TGTGCCACCAGTGTTACGGGTTCCGGGGAGCTGTTTTTT. The gene calls are TRBV24-1 and TRBJ2-2; D gene uncertain. V was trimmed by 5 bases and J by 6 bases, leaving 9 bases between them. The germline V gene encodes CDR1 KGHDR and CDR2 SFDVKD. CDR3 size: 13 residues.

This chain connects TRBV29-1 to TRBJ2-7, with TRBD1 matching over 10 bases. The junction had 5 bases not matched to a gene; V was cut back by 1 base and J by 5 bases. The CDR3 is 14 amino acids. The germline V gene encodes CDR1 SQVTM and CDR2 ANQGSEA. CDR3 loop: CSVEVGTGAHEQYF. The CDR3 DNA follows: TGCAGCGTTGAAGTTGGGACAGGGGCCCACGAGCAGTACTTC.

The chain carries TRBV27 and TRBJ1-1; no clear D. In germline, CDR1 is MNHEY, CDR2 SMNVEV (reference sequence). The V end was cut by 4 bases, the J end by 7 bases, with 10 bases between. The CDR3 extends over 12 amino acids. The CDR3 is CASSSTRSEAFF. CDR3 DNA: TGTGCCAGCAGTTCAACCCGGAGTGAAGCTTTCTTT.

This clonotype was found a few times. The chain links TRBV12-3 or TRBV12-4 to TRBJ2-5; perhaps TRBD2 as D (5 bases). The CDR3 has 15 amino acids. V gave up 6 bases and J gave up 1 base, with 15 bases separating them. The CDR3 DNA sequence: TGTGCCAGCAGCCTCTATAAGGGAGTCCAAGAGACCCAGTACTTC. Encoded protein: CASSLYKGVQETQYF.

V and J are TRBV20-1 and TRBJ1-2; D might be TRBD1 (6 bases). Per germline, CDR1 DFQATT and CDR2 SNEGSKA (reference sequence). This CDR3 has 13 residues. Trimming removed 6 bases from V and 7 bases from J, with 18 bases in between. In DNA form, the CDR3 reads TGCAGTGCCCGGACAGAAGGGGCAACTGGCTACACCTTC. This sequence encodes CSARTEGATGYTF.

The genes are TRBV13 and TRBJ2-3, with D tentatively TRBD1 or TRBD2 (5 bases each). V lost 5 bases and J lost 0, with 15 bases in between. The germline CDR1 and CDR2 sequences are PRHDT and FYEKMQ (reference sequence). The CDR3 runs to 16 residues. CDR3 DNA sequence: TGTGCCAGCAGCCTCCCCGGGACGGAAAGCACAGATACGCAGTATTTT. This translates into CASSLPGTESTDTQYF.

This clonotype came up once. V is TRBV27 and J is TRBJ2-5, with D possibly matching TRBD1 (7 bases). V gave up 6 bases and J gave up 5 bases, with 19 bases separating them. Germline loops: CDR1 MNHEY, CDR2 SMNVEV (reference sequence). This CDR3 contains 15 residues. The CDR3 nucleotides read TGTGCCAGCAGCCCGGAGGGGGCCGGGTTGGAGACCCAGTACTTC. Residues: CASSPEGAGLETQYF.

The chain couples TRBV11-2 to TRBJ2-7, with D possibly TRBD1 on 6 matching bases. CDR1 and CDR2 from the germline V gene are SGHAT and FQNNGV. Trimming left V 8 bases short and J 1 base short, with 21 bases between. The length of the CDR3 is 16 residues. CDR3 sequence: CASVFHPGQLSYEQYF. CDR3 nucleotide sequence: TGTGCCAGCGTTTTTCATCCGGGACAATTATCCTACGAGCAGTACTTC. The whole variable domain, remainder taken from reference TRBV11-2 and TRBJ2-7, is EAGVAQSPRYKIIEKRQSVAFWCNPISGHATLYWYQQILGQGPKLLIQFQNNGVVDDSQLPKDRFSAERLKGVDSTLKIQPAKLEDSAVYLCASVFHPGQLSYEQYFGPGTRLTVT.

This clonotype was counted at least ten times. The rearrangement links TRBV12-3 or TRBV12-4 to TRBJ2-3, with D hard to call. The CDR3 length is 12 residues. V was trimmed by 6 bases and J by 7 bases, leaving 11 bases between them. The CDR3 region has the DNA TGTGCCAGCAGCCAAACGGGCTATACGCAGTATTTT. Translating it yields CASSQTGYTQYF.

The chain links TRBV27 to TRBJ2-1, with TRBD2 matching 7 bases. CDR1 and CDR2 from the germline V gene are MNHEY and SMNVEV (reference sequence). The junction had 11 bases not matched to a gene; V was cut back by 5 bases and J by 4 bases. There are 16 residues in the CDR3. CDR3 bases: TGTGCCAGCAGTGGGGGAGGGCCGGTTAAGTACAATGAGCAGTTCTTC. Its translation is CASSGGGPVKYNEQFF.

V usage is TRBV7-9 and J usage is TRBJ2-7, with TRBD1 matching 7 bases. Germline V gene sequence: CDR1 SEHNR, CDR2 FQNEAQ (reference sequence). The CDR3 totals 15 residues. The ends lost 4 bases at V and 3 bases at J; junction bases unmatched: 9. The CDR3 sequence is CASSSVNGQDYEQYF. DNA for the CDR3: TGTGCCAGCAGCTCCGTGAATGGACAGGACTACGAGCAGTACTTC.

The CDR3 nucleotides read TGCGCCAGCAGCCAAGATTCCTCGGGAGTAAGTTACAATGAGCAGTTCTTC. It codes for CASSQDSSGVSYNEQFF. The V call is TRBV4-3, the J call TRBJ2-1; D possibly corresponds to TRBD2 (6 bases). The CDR3 sequence is 17 residues long. Germline V gene lookup returns CDR1 LGHNA and CDR2 YSLEER. Trimming shortened V by 0 bases and J by 4 bases, and 16 bases separated the two germline ends.

This clonotype has only a few counts. The CDR3 loop reads CASSVGGRSYNEQFF. The CDR3 region has the DNA TGTGCCAGCAGCGTAGGGGGGAGATCCTACAATGAGCAGTTCTTC. J is TRBJ2-1 and V is TRBV9, with D possibly called TRBD1 or TRBD2 (5 bases each). The germline V gene has CDR1 SGDLS and CDR2 YYNGEE. This CDR3 has 15 residues. Trimming left V 0 bases short and J 1 base short, with 8 bases between.

The chain recombines TRBV12-3 or TRBV12-4 with TRBJ1-4; 7 nucleotides match TRBD1. Unmatched junction bases numbered 2, after V lost 8 bases and J lost 5 bases. The CDR3 has 12 residues. The CDR3 DNA reads as TGTGCCAGCCAGACAGGGAATGAAAAACTGTTTTTT. Its translation is CASQTGNEKLFF.

This clonotype was detected a few times. The rearrangement joins TRBV20-1 to TRBJ2-7; 13 positions match TRBD2. Germline assignment: CDR1 DFQATT and CDR2 SNEGSKA (reference sequence). This CDR3 contains 13 residues. V trimming: 3 bases; J trimming: 4 bases; junction bases outside the gene matches: 0. For the CDR3, the DNA is TGCAGTGCTAGGGGACTAGCGGGGTACGAGCAGTACTTC. Translated: CSARGLAGYEQYF.

There are a few counts of this clonotype. This chain links TRBV29-1 with TRBJ2-7, with D possibly matching TRBD1 (6 bases). The CDR3 runs 12 residues. Trimming removed 6 bases from V and 2 bases from J, with 11 bases in between. CDR1 and CDR2 (germline): SQVTM, ANQGSEA. Here the CDR3 reads CSVAGQTYEQYF. As DNA, the CDR3 is TGCAGCGTAGCCGGACAGACCTACGAGCAGTACTTC.

This clonotype has only a few counts. The chain has TRBV10-3 and TRBJ2-1; D is unresolved. Germline CDR1 reads ENHRY; CDR2 reads SYGVKD. Trimming took 0 bases from V and 6 from J, leaving 6 bases between them. This CDR3 has 13 amino acids. The CDR3 region is CAISESPGNEQFF. In DNA, the CDR3 is TGTGCCATCAGTGAGTCCCCAGGCAATGAGCAGTTCTTC.

This clonotype came up a few times. The chain couples TRBV29-1 to TRBJ2-6; D is perhaps TRBD1 (6 bases). The germline CDR1 and CDR2 sequences are SQVTM and ANQGSEA. Trimming pared 4 bases from V and 4 bases from J, leaving 11 bases between. The CDR3 is 14 residues long. The chain's CDR3 is CSVVGATGANVLTF. CDR3 bases: TGCAGCGTTGTGGGGGCCACGGGGGCCAACGTCCTGACTTTC.

The genes are TRBV12-3 or TRBV12-4 and TRBJ2-7, with D tentatively TRBD2 (5 bases). Trimming stripped 8 bases from V and 1 base from J, with 15 bases between. CDR3 size: 14 residues. CDR3 DNA: TGTGCCAGCGGCCCCAGTCGGGGATCCTACGAGCAGTACTTC. Its translation: CASGPSRGSYEQYF.

This clonotype has a handful of counts. The V call is TRBV20-1, the J call TRBJ2-7; 11 bases are shared with TRBD2. V shed 1 base and J 5 bases; nucleotides not matched to a gene: 10. Germline assignment: CDR1 DFQATT and CDR2 SNEGSKA (reference sequence). The CDR3 consists of 16 residues. DNA of the CDR3: TGCAGTGCTAGAGTACCGAATAGCGGGAGGGCCGACGAGCAGTACTTC. It codes for CSARVPNSGRADEQYF.

The V and J genes are TRBV6-2 or TRBV6-3 and TRBJ2-1, with 12 bases matching TRBD2. The CDR3 is 15 residues long. V gave up 7 bases and J gave up 4 bases; unmatched junction bases: 5. Germline lookup yields CDR1 MNHEY and CDR2 SVGEGT. The CDR3 is CASNPGLAGYNEQFF. The CDR3 DNA is TGTGCCAGCAACCCCGGACTAGCGGGGTACAATGAGCAGTTCTTC.

This rearrangement joins TRBV11-2 to TRBJ1-3; 9 nucleotides line up with TRBD1. Germline loops: CDR1 SGHAT, CDR2 FQNNGV. V shed 8 bases and J 1 base; nucleotides not matched to a gene: 3. The CDR3 extends over 14 amino acids. CDR3 region: CASPGQGSGNTIYF. CDR3 sequence (DNA): TGTGCCAGCCCGGGACAGGGTTCTGGAAACACCATATATTTT.

The chain joins TRBV6-1 to TRBJ2-5, with 7 bases fitting TRBD2. Germline lookup yields CDR1 MNHNS and CDR2 SASEGT. The CDR3 is 14 amino acids. Trimming at V came to 3 bases and at J to 5 bases, leaving 6 bases not matched to a gene. CDR3: CASSDAGVAETQYF. CDR3 coding DNA: TGTGCCAGCAGTGATGCGGGAGTAGCGGAGACCCAGTACTTC.

The V and J genes are TRBV20-1 and TRBJ1-1; D not resolved. Germline V gene lookup returns CDR1 DFQATT and CDR2 SNEGSKA (reference sequence). This CDR3 has 10 residues. The V end was cut by 5 bases, the J end by 9 bases, with 10 bases between. The CDR3 loop reads CSAYPEQAFF. The CDR3 DNA reads as TGCAGTGCTTATCCGGAGCAAGCTTTCTTT.